This T cell receptor (beta chain) was identified in a study of shared clonotypes between healthy human individuals. Study-level findings and limits: Memory subsets generally showed smaller estimated richness than naive subsets did. Sequencing depth was a factor that was expected to affect clonotype sharing among donors. Clonotypes which were not shared had lower generation probabilities than clonotypes that all four donors shared.

Produced via immunoSEQ multiplex PCR; TCRdb's table is partial and in-frame only. The sample holds hundreds of thousands of clones, approximately 96% seen once. In the naive CD8 group, cells lacked CD45RO and were positively selected for CCR7, so terminally differentiated effector memory CD45RA+ cells were left out. Donors comprised healthy HIV-negative adults lacking recent acute infections or vaccinations. Germline-derived CDR1 and CDR2 are SGHAT and FQNNGV. This CDR3 spans 12 amino acids. V gave up 5 bases and J gave up 6 bases; unmatched junction bases: 3. Note on this clone: What it recognizes is unknown.

The sequencing sample was made of naive CD8+ T cells sorted from blood. The chain is built from TRBV11-2 and TRBJ2-7; 8 bases agree with TRBD1. This sequence was found in a woman aged 25 to 39 in good health. The CDR3 is CASSKTGVEQYF. As DNA, the CDR3 is TGTGCCAGCAGCAAGACAGGGGTCGAGCAGTACTTC.